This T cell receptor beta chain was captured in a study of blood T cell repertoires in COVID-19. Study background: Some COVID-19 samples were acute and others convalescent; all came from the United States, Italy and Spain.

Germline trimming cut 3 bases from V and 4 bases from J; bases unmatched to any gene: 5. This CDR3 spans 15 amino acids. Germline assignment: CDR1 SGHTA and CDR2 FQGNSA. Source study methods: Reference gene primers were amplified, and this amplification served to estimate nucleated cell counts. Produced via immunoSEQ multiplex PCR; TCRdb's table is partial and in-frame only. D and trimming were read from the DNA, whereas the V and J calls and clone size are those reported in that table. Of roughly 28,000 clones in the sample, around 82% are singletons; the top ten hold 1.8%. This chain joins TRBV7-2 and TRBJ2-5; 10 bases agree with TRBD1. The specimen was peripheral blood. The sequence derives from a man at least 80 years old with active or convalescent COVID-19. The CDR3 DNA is TGTGCCAGCAGCTTTAGGGGACAGGGGCCAGAGACCCAGTACTTC. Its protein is CASSFRGQGPETQYF.